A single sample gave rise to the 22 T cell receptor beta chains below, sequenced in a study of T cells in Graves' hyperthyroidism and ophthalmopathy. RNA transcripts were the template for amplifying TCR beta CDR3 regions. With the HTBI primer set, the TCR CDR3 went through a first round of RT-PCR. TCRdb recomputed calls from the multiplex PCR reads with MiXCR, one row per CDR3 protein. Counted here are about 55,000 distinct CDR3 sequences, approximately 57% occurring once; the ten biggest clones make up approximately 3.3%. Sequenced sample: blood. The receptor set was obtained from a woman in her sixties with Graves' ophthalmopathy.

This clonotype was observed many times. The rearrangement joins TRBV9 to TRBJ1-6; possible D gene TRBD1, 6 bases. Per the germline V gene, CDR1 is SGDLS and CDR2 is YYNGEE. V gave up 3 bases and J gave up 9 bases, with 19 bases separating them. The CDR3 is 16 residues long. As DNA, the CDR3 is TGTGCCAGCAGCGCAGGACAGCTCTCCTTTATTTCACCCCTCCACTTT. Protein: CASSAGQLSFISPLHF.

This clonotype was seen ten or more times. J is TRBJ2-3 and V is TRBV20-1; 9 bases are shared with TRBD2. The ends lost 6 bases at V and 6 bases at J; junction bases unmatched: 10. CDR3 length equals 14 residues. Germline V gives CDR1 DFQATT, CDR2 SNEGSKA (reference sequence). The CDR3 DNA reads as TGCAGTGCAACAGCGGGGGGTATAAGGGATACGCAGTATTTT. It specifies CSATAGGIRDTQYF.

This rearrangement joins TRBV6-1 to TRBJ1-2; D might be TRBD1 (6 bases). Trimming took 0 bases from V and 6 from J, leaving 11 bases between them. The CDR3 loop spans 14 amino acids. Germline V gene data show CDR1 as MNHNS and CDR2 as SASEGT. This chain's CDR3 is CASSEAVEGDGYTF. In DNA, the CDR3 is TGTGCCAGCAGTGAAGCGGTGGAGGGGGATGGCTACACCTTC.

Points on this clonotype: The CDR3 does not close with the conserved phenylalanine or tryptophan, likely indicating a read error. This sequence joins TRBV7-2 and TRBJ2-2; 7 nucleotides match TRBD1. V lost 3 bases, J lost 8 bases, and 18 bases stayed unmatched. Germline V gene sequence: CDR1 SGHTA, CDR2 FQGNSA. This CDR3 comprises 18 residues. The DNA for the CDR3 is TGTGCCAGCAGCTTTCGGGACAGATCTCTGTCGTTCTCTGGGGAGCTGTTTCTT. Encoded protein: CASSFRDRSLSFSGELFL.

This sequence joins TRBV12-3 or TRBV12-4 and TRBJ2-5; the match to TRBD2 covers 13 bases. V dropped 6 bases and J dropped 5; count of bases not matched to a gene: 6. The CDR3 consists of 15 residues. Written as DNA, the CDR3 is TGTGCCAGCAGCCCTGGACTAGCGGGAGTTGAGACCCAGTACTTC. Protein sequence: CASSPGLAGVETQYF.

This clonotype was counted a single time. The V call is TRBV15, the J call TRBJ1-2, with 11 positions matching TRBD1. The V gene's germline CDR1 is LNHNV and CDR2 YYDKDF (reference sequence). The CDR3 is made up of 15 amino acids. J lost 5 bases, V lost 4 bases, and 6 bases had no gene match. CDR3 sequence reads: CATSTGTGGKYGYTF. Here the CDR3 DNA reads TGTGCCACCAGCACCGGGACAGGGGGGAAGTATGGCTACACCTTC.

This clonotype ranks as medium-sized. DNA for the CDR3: TGTGCCACCAGTGGATCAGCGGGATGGGGAGAGACCCAGTACTTC. It yields the protein CATSGSAGWGETQYF. The J gene is TRBJ2-5, the V gene TRBV24-1, with TRBD2 identical over 7 bases. Trimming removed 5 bases from V and 4 bases from J; junction bases left unmatched: 9. Germline V gene sequence: CDR1 KGHDR, CDR2 SFDVKD. The CDR3 sequence is 15 residues long.

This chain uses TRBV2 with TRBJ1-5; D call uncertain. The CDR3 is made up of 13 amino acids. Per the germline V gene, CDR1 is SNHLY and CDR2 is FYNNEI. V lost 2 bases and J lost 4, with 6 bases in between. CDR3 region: CASSEWANQPQHF. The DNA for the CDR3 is TGTGCCAGCAGTGAATGGGCAAATCAGCCCCAGCATTTT. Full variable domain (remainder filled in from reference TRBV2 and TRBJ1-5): EPEVTQTPSHQVTQMGQEVILRCVPISNHLYFYWYRQILGQKVEFLVSFYNNEISEKSEIFDDQFSVERPDGSNFTLKIRSTKLEDSAMYFCASSEWANQPQHFGDGTRLSIL.

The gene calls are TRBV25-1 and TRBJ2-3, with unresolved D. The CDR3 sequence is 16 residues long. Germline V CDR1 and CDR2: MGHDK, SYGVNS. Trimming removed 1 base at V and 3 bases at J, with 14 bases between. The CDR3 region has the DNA TGTGCCAGCAGTGAATTAGGCCCAACCACGACAGATACGCAGTATTTT. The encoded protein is CASSELGPTTTDTQYF.

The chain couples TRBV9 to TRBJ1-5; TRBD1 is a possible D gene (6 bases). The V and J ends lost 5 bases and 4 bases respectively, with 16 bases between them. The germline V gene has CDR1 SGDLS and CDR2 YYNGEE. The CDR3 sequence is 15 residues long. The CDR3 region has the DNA TGTGCCAGCAGTCGCGGGGGGGGGCCTAATCAGCCCCAGCATTTT. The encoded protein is CASSRGGGPNQPQHF.

The CDR3 DNA reads as TGTGCCAGTAGTACTTTTAGCGGGGTTCGCTCTGGGGCCAACGTCCTGACTTTC. Translated: CASSTFSGVRSGANVLTF. J is TRBJ2-6 and V is TRBV19, with TRBD2 matching 8 bases. V gave up 4 bases and J gave up 0 bases; unmatched junction bases: 8. The CDR3 runs to 18 residues. Germline assignment: CDR1 LNHDA and CDR2 SQIVND (reference sequence).

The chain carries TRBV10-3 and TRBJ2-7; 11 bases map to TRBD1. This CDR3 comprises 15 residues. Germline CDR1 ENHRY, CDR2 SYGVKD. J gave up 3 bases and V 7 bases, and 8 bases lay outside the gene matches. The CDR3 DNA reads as TGTGCCATCATGGAAACGGGGACAGGGGGCTACGAGCAGTACTTC. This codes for CAIMETGTGGYEQYF.

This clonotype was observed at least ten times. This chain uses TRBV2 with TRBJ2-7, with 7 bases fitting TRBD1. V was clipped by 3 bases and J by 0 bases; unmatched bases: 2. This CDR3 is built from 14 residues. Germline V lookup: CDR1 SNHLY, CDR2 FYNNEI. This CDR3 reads CASSEDRTSYEQYF. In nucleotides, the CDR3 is TGTGCCAGCAGTGAGGACAGGACCTCCTACGAGCAGTACTTC.

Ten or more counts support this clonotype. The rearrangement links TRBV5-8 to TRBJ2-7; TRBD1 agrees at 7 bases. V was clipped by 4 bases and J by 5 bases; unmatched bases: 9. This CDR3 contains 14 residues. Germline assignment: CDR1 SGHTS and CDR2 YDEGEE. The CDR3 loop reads CASSPRGGKDEQYF. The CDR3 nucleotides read TGTGCCAGCAGCCCCCGAGGGGGCAAGGACGAGCAGTACTTC.

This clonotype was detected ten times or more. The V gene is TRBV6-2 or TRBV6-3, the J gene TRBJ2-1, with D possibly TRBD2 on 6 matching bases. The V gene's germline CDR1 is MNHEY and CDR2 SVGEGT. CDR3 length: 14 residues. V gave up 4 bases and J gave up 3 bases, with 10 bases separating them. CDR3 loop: CASSSGEIYNEQFF. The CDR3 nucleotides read TGTGCCAGCAGTTCGGGGGAGATCTACAATGAGCAGTTCTTC.

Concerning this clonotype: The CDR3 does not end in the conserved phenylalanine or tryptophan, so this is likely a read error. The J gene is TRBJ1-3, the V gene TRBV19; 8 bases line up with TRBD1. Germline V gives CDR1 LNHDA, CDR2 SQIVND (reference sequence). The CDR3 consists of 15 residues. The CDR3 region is CANSIRGPSGNTIYY. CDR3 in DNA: TGTGCCAATAGTATCAGGGGGCCCTCTGGAAACACCATATATTAT.

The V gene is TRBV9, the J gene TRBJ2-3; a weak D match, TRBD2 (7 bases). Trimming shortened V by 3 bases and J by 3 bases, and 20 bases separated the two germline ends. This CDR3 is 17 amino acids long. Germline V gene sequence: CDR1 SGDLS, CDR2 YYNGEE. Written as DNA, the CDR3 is TGTGCCAGCAGCGGAGGGGGGGCCGAGCTCGGGACAGATACGCAGTATTTT. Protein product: CASSGGGAELGTDTQYF.

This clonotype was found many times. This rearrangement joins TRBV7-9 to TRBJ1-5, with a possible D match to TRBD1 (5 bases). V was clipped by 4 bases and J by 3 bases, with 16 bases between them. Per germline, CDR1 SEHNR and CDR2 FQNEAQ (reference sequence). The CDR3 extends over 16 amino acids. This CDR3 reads CASSSGRGGPNQPQHF. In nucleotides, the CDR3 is TGTGCCAGCAGCTCAGGGCGCGGCGGGCCCAATCAGCCCCAGCATTTT.

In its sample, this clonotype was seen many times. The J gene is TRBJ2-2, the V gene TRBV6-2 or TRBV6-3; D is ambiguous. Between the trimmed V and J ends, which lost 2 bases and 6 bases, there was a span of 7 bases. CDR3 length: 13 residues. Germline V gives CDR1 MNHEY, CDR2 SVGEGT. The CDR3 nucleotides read TGTGCCAGCAGTTACGTGGGTCCCGGGGAGCTGTTTTTT. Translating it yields CASSYVGPGELFF.

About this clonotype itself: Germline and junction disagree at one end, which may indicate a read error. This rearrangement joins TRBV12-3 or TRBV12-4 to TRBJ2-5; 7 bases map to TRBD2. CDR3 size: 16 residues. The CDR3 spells CASSTALTREGETQHF. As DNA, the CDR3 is TGTGCCAGCAGTACCGCCCTAACAAGGGAGGGAGAGACCCAGCACTTC.

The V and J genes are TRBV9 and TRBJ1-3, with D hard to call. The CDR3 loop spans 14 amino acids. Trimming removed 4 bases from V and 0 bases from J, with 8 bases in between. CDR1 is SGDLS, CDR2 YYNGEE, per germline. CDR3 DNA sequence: TGTGCCAGCAGCATAGCAAGCTCTGGAAACACCATATATTTT. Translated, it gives CASSIASSGNTIYF.

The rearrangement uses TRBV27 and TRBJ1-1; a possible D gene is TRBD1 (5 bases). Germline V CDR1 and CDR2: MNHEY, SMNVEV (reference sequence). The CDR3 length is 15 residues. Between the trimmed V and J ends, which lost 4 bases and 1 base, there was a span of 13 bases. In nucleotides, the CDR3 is TGTGCCAGCAGTTCCAGGGCCGGGGGGAACACTGAAGCTTTCTTT. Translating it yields CASSSRAGGNTEAFF.